This TCR beta chain stems from a study of technical replicates of blood from several donors. CDR3 size: 13 residues. Germline CDR1 and CDR2: SQVTM and ANQGSEA. The V gene lost 0 bases and the J gene lost 3 bases, with 9 bases spanning the gap. The method was immunoSEQ multiplex PCR; TCRdb's version includes in-frame clones alone and lacks a portion of them. The sample lists more than 65,000 clones; approximately 96% were seen once. The source material was T cells isolated from PBMCs. The V and J genes are TRBV29-1 and TRBJ2-7, with D possibly TRBD2 on 5 matching bases. The source of this sequence is a human donor in good health. For the CDR3, the DNA is TGCAGCGTTGAAGATCCGGGAATCTACGAGCAGTACTTC. Amino acid sequence: CSVEDPGIYEQYF.